Below, 19 T cell receptor beta chains from the same sample are listed, as sequenced in a study of T cell responses to AZD1222 COVID-19 vaccine. The assay was immunoSEQ multiplex PCR, and TCRdb's table has in-frame clones only and misses some. Here the sample spans 130,000 or so clones, approximately 91% being singletons. The specimen comprised peripheral blood, sampled on day 0 of AZD1222 vaccination. The receptor source for this set is an adult in good health.

The rearrangement links TRBV6-5 to TRBJ1-1; TRBD1 matches 7 bases. Germline loops: CDR1 MNHEY, CDR2 SVGAGI. J gave up 5 bases and V 4 bases, and 7 bases lay outside the gene matches. CDR3 size: 14 residues. The chain's CDR3 is CASSSPGGATEAFF. CDR3 sequence (DNA): TGTGCCAGCAGTTCCCCAGGGGGGGCGACTGAAGCTTTCTTT.

The chain recombines TRBV20-1 with TRBJ1-1, with a tentative D call TRBD1 (5 bases). The length of the CDR3 is 11 residues. CDR1 DFQATT and CDR2 SNEGSKA come from the germline V gene (reference sequence). Between the trimmed V and J ends, which lost 1 base and 11 bases, there was a span of 11 bases. CDR3 loop: CSARVGERAFF. For the CDR3, the DNA is TGCAGTGCTAGAGTGGGGGAGAGGGCTTTCTTT.

This sequence joins TRBV13 and TRBJ2-2; TRBD1 matches at 7 bases. The germline gives CDR1 PRHDT, CDR2 FYEKMQ (reference sequence). The CDR3 sequence is 15 residues long. Germline trimming cut 6 bases from V and 3 bases from J; bases unmatched to any gene: 7. CDR3 sequence reads: CASRNRGLDTGELFF. The CDR3, as DNA: TGTGCCAGCAGAAACAGGGGTTTGGACACCGGGGAGCTGTTTTTT.

The chain combines TRBV7-2 with TRBJ2-3; 10 bases match TRBD2. The germline V gene encodes CDR1 SGHTA and CDR2 FQGNSA. The CDR3 runs 15 residues. The V gene end was trimmed by 5 bases and the J gene end by 6 bases; junction bases not matched to a gene: 8. In nucleotides, the CDR3 is TGTGCCAGCAGCCCCGGGACTAGCGAAAGCGATACGCAGTATTTT. It is translated as CASSPGTSESDTQYF.

In its sample, this clone was seen a few times. This chain links TRBV7-2 with TRBJ1-4; D is ambiguous. CDR3 length equals 11 residues. Germline loops: CDR1 SGHTA, CDR2 FQGNSA. The ends were cut back, 3 bases at V and 8 bases at J, with 4 bases in the middle. CDR3 sequence (DNA): TGTGCCAGCAGCTTCAGCGAAAAACTGTTTTTT. This translates into CASSFSEKLFF.

There are a few counts of this clone. The CDR3 protein is CASSQDWGANYGYTF. The CDR3 DNA is TGCGCCAGCAGCCAAGATTGGGGGGCCAACTATGGCTACACCTTC. J is TRBJ1-2 and V is TRBV4-3, with D possibly being TRBD1 (6 bases). This CDR3 contains 15 residues. From germline, CDR1 is LGHNA and CDR2 YSLEER. Deletions cut 0 bases from V and 2 bases from J, with 10 bases between.

The chain carries TRBV5-4 and TRBJ2-2; D unresolved. Trimming left V 0 bases short and J 2 bases short, with 8 bases between. Germline V gives CDR1 SGHNT, CDR2 YYREEE (reference sequence). The length of the CDR3 is 15 residues. CDR3 region: CASSLDASNTGELFF. The CDR3 DNA is TGTGCCAGCAGCTTGGACGCCAGCAACACCGGGGAGCTGTTTTTT.

Remarks on this clone: A much more abundant neighbour one base away suggests this may be a read error. The sample carries other DNA sequences with the same CDR3. The rearrangement links TRBV6-2 or TRBV6-3 to TRBJ2-3; 13 bases align to TRBD2. The germline CDR1 and CDR2 sequences are MNHEY and SVGEGT. J gave up 1 base and V 3 bases, and 1 base lay outside the gene matches. The CDR3 is made up of 16 amino acids. CDR3 sequence (DNA): TGTGCCAGCAGTTATACTAGCGGGGGGGGCACAGATACGCAGTATTTT. Amino acids: CASSYTSGGGTDTQYF.

The CDR3 loop is CASSQVLGETQYF. Written as DNA, the CDR3 is TGCGCCAGCAGCCAAGTCTTGGGAGAGACCCAGTACTTC. The chain employs TRBV4-1 and TRBJ2-5; D not resolved. Germline V CDR1 and CDR2: MGHRA, YSYEKL. V was trimmed by 1 base and J by 4 bases, leaving 7 bases between them. The CDR3 loop spans 13 amino acids.

This rearrangement joins TRBV11-1 to TRBJ2-3, with a weak D call TRBD1 (5 bases). V lost 5 bases and J lost 2, with 14 bases in between. Germline CDR1 and CDR2: SGHAT and FQDESV (reference sequence). The CDR3 runs 15 residues. The CDR3 region has the DNA TGTGCCAGCAGCACAACAGGTTCCATCACAGATACGCAGTATTTT. This gives the protein CASSTTGSITDTQYF.

This chain uses TRBV11-3 with TRBJ1-2; D is uncertain. Trimming removed 5 bases at V and 4 bases at J, with 11 bases between. The CDR3 sequence is 13 residues long. The V gene's germline CDR1 is SGHNT and CDR2 YENEEA. The CDR3 DNA follows: TGTGCCAGCAGCCTCTGGCCAACCTATGGCTACACCTTC. Translation: CASSLWPTYGYTF. The full variable domain, its missing parts supplied by reference TRBV11-3 and TRBJ1-2, is EAGVVQSPRYKIIEKKQPVAFWCNPISGHNTLYWYLQNLGQGPELLIRYENEEAVDDSQLPKDRFSAERLKGVDSTLKIQPAELGDSAVYLCASSLWPTYGYTFGSGTRLTVV.

V is TRBV29-1 and J is TRBJ1-5, with a tentative D call TRBD1 (5 bases). Trimming took off 4 bases at V and 1 base at J, with 8 bases between the two ends. The germline V gene encodes CDR1 SQVTM and CDR2 ANQGSEA. The CDR3 runs to 13 residues. CDR3 protein: CSVGDGSNQPQHF. CDR3 DNA: TGCAGCGTTGGGGACGGAAGCAATCAGCCCCAGCATTTT. Combining the CDR3 with reference TRBV29-1 and TRBJ1-5 gives the whole variable domain SAVISQKPSRDICQRGTSLTIQCQVDSQVTMMFWYRQQPGQSLTLIATANQGSEATYESGFVIDKFPISRPNLTFSTLTVSNMSPEDSSIYLCSVGDGSNQPQHFGDGTRLSIL.

CDR3 sequence reads: CASSPRGASYEQYF. In DNA form, the CDR3 reads TGTGCCAGCAGCCCGCGCGGGGCCTCCTACGAGCAGTACTTC. The rearrangement uses TRBV4-2 and TRBJ2-7; the D gene is possibly TRBD2 (6 bases). Germline V gives CDR1 LGHNA, CDR2 YNFKEQ. There are 14 residues in the CDR3. Trimming stripped 4 bases from V and 0 bases from J, with 10 bases between.

The chain carries TRBV6-5 and TRBJ1-4; 10 nucleotides line up with TRBD1. Trimming cost V 6 bases and J 10 bases; bases outside gene matches: 8. The CDR3 extends over 14 amino acids. From germline, CDR1 is MNHEY and CDR2 SVGAGI. The CDR3 loop reads CASRLTGGGGKLFF. The CDR3 DNA reads TGTGCCAGCAGATTGACAGGGGGCGGTGGAAAACTGTTTTTT.

The chain recombines TRBV6-6 with TRBJ1-2; D might be TRBD1 (6 bases). The germline V and J ends were trimmed by 0 bases and 1 base, with 12 bases remaining between them. Germline CDR1 reads MNHNY; CDR2 reads SVGAGI (reference sequence). The CDR3 length is 16 residues. CDR3 residues: CASSYSAGGVNYGYTF. In DNA, the CDR3 is TGTGCCAGCAGTTACTCGGCGGGGGGCGTTAACTATGGCTACACCTTC.

V usage is TRBV19 and J usage is TRBJ1-5; 9 bases line up with TRBD1. The germline CDR1 and CDR2 sequences are LNHDA and SQIVND (reference sequence). The length of the CDR3 is 15 residues. With V trimmed by 8 bases and J by 2 bases, 7 bases remained unmatched. This CDR3 reads CASGSRQGGNQPQHF. CDR3 nucleotide sequence: TGTGCCAGTGGATCACGACAGGGGGGCAATCAGCCCCAGCATTTT.

V usage is TRBV9 and J usage is TRBJ1-2, with D maybe TRBD1 (5 bases). The CDR3 sequence is 16 residues long. V dropped 0 bases and J dropped 4 bases, with 16 bases sitting between them. Per the germline V gene, CDR1 is SGDLS and CDR2 is YYNGEE. The CDR3 sequence is CASSVGPGLGGYGYTF. Here the CDR3 DNA reads TGTGCCAGCAGCGTAGGTCCGGGACTCGGGGGCTATGGCTACACCTTC.

The chain is built from TRBV11-1 and TRBJ1-1; tentatively, D is TRBD1 (5 bases). CDR3 length: 14 amino acids. Trimming removed 3 bases at V and 1 base at J, with 9 bases between. Germline CDR1 and CDR2: SGHAT and FQDESV (reference sequence). CDR3 in DNA: TGTGCCAGCAGCTTTCCAGGGAAGAACACTGAAGCTTTCTTT. Its protein is CASSFPGKNTEAFF.

In its sample, this clone was seen once. The J gene is TRBJ2-3, the V gene TRBV5-5; D is perhaps TRBD2 (7 bases). The germline V and J ends were trimmed by 0 bases and 6 bases, with 14 bases remaining between them. The CDR3 is made up of 15 amino acids. Germline V gene data show CDR1 as SGHKS and CDR2 as YYEKEE (reference sequence). Here the CDR3 reads CASSLAGGFGDTQYF. In DNA form, the CDR3 reads TGTGCCAGCAGCTTGGCGGGGGGCTTTGGGGATACGCAGTATTTT.